The 8 T cell receptor beta chains reported below all come from one sample, sequenced in a study of beta chain features in type 1 diabetes. Expressed TCRB transcripts were sequenced because the entire RNA isolate underwent reverse transcription. Here immunoSEQ multiplex PCR was the method, and the copy in TCRdb shows in-frame clones only, minus some. The sample includes 130,000 or so clones, 9% to 9.5% of them seen just once. Input material: central memory CD4+ T cells from blood. The source of these receptors is a man between 18 and 29 years old in good health.

This clone has a handful of counts. The J gene is TRBJ2-3, the V gene TRBV7-6, with D possibly matching TRBD1 (5 bases). Germline loops: CDR1 SGHVS, CDR2 FNYEAQ. CDR3 length: 15 amino acids. V was pared by 2 bases and J by 3 bases, with 12 bases between. Here the CDR3 DNA reads TGTGCCAGCAGCTTAACAGTCTCAGGGACAGATACGCAGTATTTT. Encoded protein: CASSLTVSGTDTQYF.

V gene TRBV6-6 combines with J gene TRBJ2-7, with D possibly being TRBD1 (5 bases). The CDR3 consists of 15 residues. CDR1 is MNHNY, CDR2 SVGAGI, per germline (reference sequence). V lost 2 bases and J 0 bases, leaving 11 bases between the germline ends. CDR3 region: CASSYTSTDSYEQYF. The DNA for the CDR3 is TGTGCCAGCAGTTACACCTCGACAGACTCCTACGAGCAGTACTTC.

This clone was recorded a few times. The CDR3 reads CASGPTDGNTIYF. CDR3 nucleotide sequence: TGTGCCAGCGGGCCGACGGATGGAAACACCATATATTTT. This sequence joins TRBV10-3 and TRBJ1-3; D not certain. The V and J ends lost 10 bases and 3 bases respectively, with 13 bases between them. Germline CDR1 and CDR2: ENHRY and SYGVKD. The CDR3 is 13 amino acids.

V gene TRBV30 combines with J gene TRBJ1-1, with a weak D call TRBD1 (6 bases). The germline V gene has CDR1 GTSNPN and CDR2 SVGIG (reference sequence). The CDR3 runs to 12 residues. The CDR3 DNA is TGTGCTCGAGGGGGGGCGTCGGCTGAAGCTTTCTTT. Translation gives CARGGASAEAFF.

This chain joins TRBV7-2 and TRBJ2-7; the match to TRBD1 covers 7 bases. Germline lookup yields CDR1 SGHTA and CDR2 FQGNSA. V shed 5 bases, J shed 6 bases, and the junction held 10 bases outside the gene matches. This CDR3 contains 14 residues. The CDR3 nucleotides are TGTGCCAGCAGCCTAAGACAGGGCTTTAGCGAGCAGTACTTC. It encodes CASSLRQGFSEQYF.

This clone was observed a few times. The chain recombines TRBV6-6 with TRBJ1-5; 7 bases agree with TRBD1. The junction had 9 bases not matched to a gene; V was cut back by 6 bases and J by 4 bases. Germline V gene data show CDR1 as MNHNY and CDR2 as SVGAGI (reference sequence). The CDR3 has 15 amino acids. The CDR3 DNA reads as TGTGCCAGCAGAGTGGGACAGCTTCTGAATCAGCCCCAGCATTTT. As protein: CASRVGQLLNQPQHF.

This sequence joins TRBV7-2 and TRBJ2-2, with D possibly matching TRBD1 (6 bases). CDR3 length equals 13 residues. The germline V and J ends were trimmed by 7 bases and 6 bases, with 12 bases remaining between them. Germline V gene sequence: CDR1 SGHTA, CDR2 FQGNSA. The CDR3 coding sequence is TGTGCCAGCACCCCAGGGGTCTCCGGGGAGCTGTTTTTT. Translating gives CASTPGVSGELFF.

The chain recombines TRBV7-9 with TRBJ2-7; D possibly corresponds to TRBD2 (6 bases). V gave up 5 bases and J gave up 6 bases, with 20 bases separating them. The length of the CDR3 is 15 residues. Per the germline V gene, CDR1 is SEHNR and CDR2 is FQNEAQ (reference sequence). DNA for the CDR3: TGTGCCAGCAGCCATAGACGACAAGAAGCGGGCGAGCAGTACTTC. Translation: CASSHRRQEAGEQYF.